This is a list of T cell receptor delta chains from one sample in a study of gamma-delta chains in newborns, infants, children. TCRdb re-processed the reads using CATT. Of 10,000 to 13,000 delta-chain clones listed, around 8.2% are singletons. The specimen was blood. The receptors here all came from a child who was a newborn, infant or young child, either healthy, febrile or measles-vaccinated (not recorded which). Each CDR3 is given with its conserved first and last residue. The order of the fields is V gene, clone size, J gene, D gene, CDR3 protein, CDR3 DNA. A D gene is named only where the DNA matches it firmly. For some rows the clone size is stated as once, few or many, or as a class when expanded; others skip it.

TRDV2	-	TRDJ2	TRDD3	CACDTNWGIGPSLTAQLFF	TGTGCCTGTGACACCAACTGGGGGATAGGCCCCTCTTTGACAGCACAACTCTTCTTT
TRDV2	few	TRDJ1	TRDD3	CACDSLAGGDKLIF	TGTGCCTGTGACTCCCTGGCTGGGGGAGATAAACTCATCTTT
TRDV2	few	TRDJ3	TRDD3	CACDTVAKLGVISGSWDTRQMFF	TGTGCCTGTGACACCGTGGCCAAGCTGGGGGTAATAAGTGGCTCCTGGGACACCCGACAGATGTTTTTC
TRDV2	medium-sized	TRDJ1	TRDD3	CACDTLSSVLGDTDKLIF	TGTGCCTGTGACACCCTTAGTAGTGTACTGGGGGATACTGATAAACTCATCTTT
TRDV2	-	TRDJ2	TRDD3	CACDLLGELTAQLFF	TGTGCCTGTGATCTACTGGGGGAATTGACAGCACAACTCTTCTTT
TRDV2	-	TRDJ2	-	CACDTLGDRPLTAQLFF	TGTGCCTGTGACACTCTCGGGGACCGCCCTTTGACAGCACAACTCTTCTTT
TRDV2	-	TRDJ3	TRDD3	CACDTGGSLSSWDTRQMFF	TGTGCCTGTGACACTGGGGGATCCCTGAGCTCCTGGGACACCCGACAGATGTTTTTC
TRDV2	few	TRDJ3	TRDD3	CACDTGGIRSSWDTRQMFF	TGTGCCTGTGACACCGGGGGGATACGGAGCTCCTGGGACACCCGACAGATGTTTTTC
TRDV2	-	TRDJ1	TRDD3	CACDPLGDTSTDKLIF	TGTGCCTGTGATCCACTGGGGGATACGTCCACCGATAAACTCATCTTT
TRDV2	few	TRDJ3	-	CACDNSWGPQGSWDTRQMFF	TGTGCCTGTGACAACTCTTGGGGCCCACAGGGCTCCTGGGACACCCGACAGATGTTTTTC
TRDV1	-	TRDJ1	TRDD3	CALGEPPLWVLGDTNDKLIF	TGTGCTCTTGGGGAACCTCCCCTTTGGGTACTGGGGGATACGAACGATAAACTCATCTTT
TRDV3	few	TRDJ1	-	CAFNPSDKLIF	TGTGCCTTTAACCCCTCTGATAAACTCATCTTT
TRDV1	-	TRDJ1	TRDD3	CALGEPKPHYTGGYATDKLIF	TGTGCTCTTGGGGAACCGAAACCTCACTATACTGGGGGATACGCGACAGATAAACTCATCTTT
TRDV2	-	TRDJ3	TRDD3	CACDMGDTSSWDTRQMFF	TGTGCCTGTGACATGGGGGATACAAGCTCCTGGGACACCCGACAGATGTTTTTC
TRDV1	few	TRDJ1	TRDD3	CALGEPTDPTRLGDTDKLIF	TGTGCTCTTGGGGAACCCACGGATCCTACTCGTCTGGGGGATACCGATAAACTCATCTTT
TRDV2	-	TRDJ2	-	CACDTLLSQVAGALPQLFF	TGTGCCTGTGACACCCTCCTCTCTCAGGTGGCGGGGGCCCTACCACAACTCTTCTTT
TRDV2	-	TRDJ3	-	CACDSPGPPSSWDTRQMFF	TGTGCCTGTGACTCCCCGGGCCCTCCCAGCTCCTGGGACACCCGACAGATGTTTTTC
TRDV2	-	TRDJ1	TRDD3	CACDTVPPPASTGGYPLESTDKLIF	TGTGCCTGTGACACCGTCCCTCCTCCCGCATCTACTGGGGGATACCCCCTAGAAAGCACCGATAAACTCATCTTT
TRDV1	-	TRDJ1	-	CALGELKRGGGYSDKLIF	TGTGCTCTTGGGGAACTGAAAAGGGGGGGAGGATACTCCGATAAACTCATCTTT
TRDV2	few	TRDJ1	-	CACDPLGHTDKLIF	TGTGCCTGTGACCCTTTGGGACACACCGATAAACTCATCTTT
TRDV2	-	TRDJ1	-	CACDTVGGHDKLIF	TGTGCCTGTGACACCGTAGGGGGTCACGATAAACTCATCTTT
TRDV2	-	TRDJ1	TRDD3	CACDLLGVKYTDKLIF	TGTGCCTGTGACCTACTGGGGGTCAAGTACACCGATAAACTCATCTTT
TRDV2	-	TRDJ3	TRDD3	CACDTLLGDPSSWDTRQMFF	TGTGCCTGTGACACCCTACTGGGGGATCCTAGCTCCTGGGACACCCGACAGATGTTTTTC
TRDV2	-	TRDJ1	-	CACDEIRADKLIF	TGTGCCTGTGACGAGATACGCGCCGATAAACTCATCTTT
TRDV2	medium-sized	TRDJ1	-	CACDGILGIDKLIF	TGTGCCTGTGACGGTATACTGGGTATCGATAAACTCATCTTT
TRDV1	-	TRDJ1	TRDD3	CALGELRGWGIPYKLIF	TGTGCTCTTGGGGAACTACGGGGGTGGGGGATACCGTATAAACTCATCTTT
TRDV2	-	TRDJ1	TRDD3	CACDAMNFKSLGDYTDKLIF	TGTGCCTGTGACGCCATGAACTTTAAATCCCTGGGGGACTACACCGATAAACTCATCTTT
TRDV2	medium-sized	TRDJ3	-	CACDTITFRSWDTRQMFF	TGTGCCTGTGACACGATCACCTTTCGCTCCTGGGACACCCGACAGATGTTTTTC
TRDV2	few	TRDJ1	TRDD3	CACDPLGTGGHSYTDKLIF	TGTGCCTGTGACCCCCTCGGCACTGGGGGACACTCGTACACCGATAAACTCATCTTT